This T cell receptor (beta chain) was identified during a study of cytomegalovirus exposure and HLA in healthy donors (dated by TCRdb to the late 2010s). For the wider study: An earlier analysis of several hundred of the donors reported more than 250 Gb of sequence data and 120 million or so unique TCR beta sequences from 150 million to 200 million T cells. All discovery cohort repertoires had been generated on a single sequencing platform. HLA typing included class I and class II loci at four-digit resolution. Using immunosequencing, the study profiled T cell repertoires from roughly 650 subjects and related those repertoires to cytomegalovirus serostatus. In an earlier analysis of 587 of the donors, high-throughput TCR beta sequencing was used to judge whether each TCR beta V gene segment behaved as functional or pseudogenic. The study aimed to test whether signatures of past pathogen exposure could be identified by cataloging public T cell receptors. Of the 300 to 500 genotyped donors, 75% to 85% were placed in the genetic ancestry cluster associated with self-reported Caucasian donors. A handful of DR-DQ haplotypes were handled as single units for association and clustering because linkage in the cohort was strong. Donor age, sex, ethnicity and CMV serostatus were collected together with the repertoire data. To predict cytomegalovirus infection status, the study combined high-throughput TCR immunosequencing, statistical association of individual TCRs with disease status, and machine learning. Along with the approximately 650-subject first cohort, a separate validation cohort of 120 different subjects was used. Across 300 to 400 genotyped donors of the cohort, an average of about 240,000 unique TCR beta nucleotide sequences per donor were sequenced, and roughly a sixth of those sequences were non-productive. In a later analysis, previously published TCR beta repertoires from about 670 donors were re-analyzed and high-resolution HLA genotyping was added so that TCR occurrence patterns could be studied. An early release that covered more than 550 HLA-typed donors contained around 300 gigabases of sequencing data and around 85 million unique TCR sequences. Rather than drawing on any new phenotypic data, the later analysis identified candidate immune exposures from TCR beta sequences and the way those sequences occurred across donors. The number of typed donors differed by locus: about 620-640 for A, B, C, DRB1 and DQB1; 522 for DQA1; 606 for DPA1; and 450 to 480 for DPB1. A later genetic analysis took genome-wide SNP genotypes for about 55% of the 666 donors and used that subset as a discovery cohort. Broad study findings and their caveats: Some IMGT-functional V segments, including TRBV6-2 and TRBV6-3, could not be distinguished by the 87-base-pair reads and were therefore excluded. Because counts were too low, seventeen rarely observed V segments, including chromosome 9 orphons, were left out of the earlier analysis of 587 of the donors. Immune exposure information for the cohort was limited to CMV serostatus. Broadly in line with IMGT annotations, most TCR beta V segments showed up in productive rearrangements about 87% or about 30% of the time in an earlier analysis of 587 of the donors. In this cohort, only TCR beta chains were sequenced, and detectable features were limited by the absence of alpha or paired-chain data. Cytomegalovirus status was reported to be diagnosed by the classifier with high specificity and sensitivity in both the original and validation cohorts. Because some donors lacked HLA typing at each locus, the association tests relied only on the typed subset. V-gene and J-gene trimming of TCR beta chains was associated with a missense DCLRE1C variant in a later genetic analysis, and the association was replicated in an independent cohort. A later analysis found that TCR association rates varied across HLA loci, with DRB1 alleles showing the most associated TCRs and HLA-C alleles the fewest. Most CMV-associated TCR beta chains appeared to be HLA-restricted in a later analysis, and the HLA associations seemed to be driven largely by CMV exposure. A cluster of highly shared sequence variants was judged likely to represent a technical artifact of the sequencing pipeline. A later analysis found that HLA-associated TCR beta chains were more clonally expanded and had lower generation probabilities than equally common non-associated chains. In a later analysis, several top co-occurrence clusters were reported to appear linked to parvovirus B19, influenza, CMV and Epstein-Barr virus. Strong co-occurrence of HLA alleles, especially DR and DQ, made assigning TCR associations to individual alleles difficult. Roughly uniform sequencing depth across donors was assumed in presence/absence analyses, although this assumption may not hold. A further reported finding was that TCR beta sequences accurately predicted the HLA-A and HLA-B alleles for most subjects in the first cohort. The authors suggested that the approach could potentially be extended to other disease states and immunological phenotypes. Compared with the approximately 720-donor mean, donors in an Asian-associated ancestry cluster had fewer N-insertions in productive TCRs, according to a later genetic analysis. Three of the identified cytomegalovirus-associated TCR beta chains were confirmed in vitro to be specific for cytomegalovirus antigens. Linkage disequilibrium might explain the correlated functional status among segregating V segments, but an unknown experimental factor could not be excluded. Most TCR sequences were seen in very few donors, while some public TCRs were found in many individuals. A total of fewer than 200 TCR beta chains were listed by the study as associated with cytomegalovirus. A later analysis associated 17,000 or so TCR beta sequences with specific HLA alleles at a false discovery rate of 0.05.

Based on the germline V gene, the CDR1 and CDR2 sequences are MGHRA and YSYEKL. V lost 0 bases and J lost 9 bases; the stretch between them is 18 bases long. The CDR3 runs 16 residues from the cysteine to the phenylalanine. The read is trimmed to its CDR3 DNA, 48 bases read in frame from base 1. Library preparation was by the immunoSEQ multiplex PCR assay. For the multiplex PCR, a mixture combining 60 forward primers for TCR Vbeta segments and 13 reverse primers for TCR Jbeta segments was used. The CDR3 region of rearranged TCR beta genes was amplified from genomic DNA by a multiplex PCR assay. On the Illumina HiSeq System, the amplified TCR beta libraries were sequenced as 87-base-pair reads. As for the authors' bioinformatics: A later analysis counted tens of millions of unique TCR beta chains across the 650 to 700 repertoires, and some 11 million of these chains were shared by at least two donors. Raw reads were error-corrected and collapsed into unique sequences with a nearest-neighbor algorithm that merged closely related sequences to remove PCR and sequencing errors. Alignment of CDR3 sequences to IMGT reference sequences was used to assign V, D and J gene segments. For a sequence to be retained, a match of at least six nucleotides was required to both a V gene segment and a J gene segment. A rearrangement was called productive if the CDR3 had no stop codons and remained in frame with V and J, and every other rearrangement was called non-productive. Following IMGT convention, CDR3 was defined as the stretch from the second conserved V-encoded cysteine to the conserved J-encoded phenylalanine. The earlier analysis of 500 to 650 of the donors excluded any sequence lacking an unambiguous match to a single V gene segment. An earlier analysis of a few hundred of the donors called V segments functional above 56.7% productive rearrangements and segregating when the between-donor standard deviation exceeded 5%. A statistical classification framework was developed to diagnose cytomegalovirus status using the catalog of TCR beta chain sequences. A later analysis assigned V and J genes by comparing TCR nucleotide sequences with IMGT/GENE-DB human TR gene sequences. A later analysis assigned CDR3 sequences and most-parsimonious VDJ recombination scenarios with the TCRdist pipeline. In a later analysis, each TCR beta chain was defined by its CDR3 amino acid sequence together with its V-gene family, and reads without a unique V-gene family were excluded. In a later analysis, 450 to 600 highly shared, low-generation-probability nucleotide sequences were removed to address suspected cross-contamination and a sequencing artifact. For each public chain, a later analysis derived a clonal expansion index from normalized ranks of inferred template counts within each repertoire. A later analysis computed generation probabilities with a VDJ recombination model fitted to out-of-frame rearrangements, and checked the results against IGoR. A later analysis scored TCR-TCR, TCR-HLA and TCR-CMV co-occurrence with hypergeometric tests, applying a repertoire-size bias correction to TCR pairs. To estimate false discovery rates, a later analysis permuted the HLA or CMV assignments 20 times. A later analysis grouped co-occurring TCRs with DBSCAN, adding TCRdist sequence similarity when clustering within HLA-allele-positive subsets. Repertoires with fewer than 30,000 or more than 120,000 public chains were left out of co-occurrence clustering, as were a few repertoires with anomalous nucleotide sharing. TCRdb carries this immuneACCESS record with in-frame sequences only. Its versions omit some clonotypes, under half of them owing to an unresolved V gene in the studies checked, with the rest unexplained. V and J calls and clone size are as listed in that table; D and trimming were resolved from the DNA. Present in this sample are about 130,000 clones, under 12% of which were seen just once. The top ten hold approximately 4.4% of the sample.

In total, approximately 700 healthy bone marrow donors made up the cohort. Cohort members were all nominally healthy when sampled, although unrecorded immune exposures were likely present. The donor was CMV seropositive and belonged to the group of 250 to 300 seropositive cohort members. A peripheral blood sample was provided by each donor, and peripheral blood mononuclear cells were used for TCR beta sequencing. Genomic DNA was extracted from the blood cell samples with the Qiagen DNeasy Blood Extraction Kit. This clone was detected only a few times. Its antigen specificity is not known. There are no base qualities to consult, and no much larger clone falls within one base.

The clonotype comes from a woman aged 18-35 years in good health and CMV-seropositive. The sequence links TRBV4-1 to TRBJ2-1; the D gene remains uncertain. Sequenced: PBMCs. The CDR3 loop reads CASSQDEPVERAEQFF. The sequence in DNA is TGCGCCAGCAGCCAAGATGAACCGGTAGAGAGAGCTGAGCAGTTCTTC.